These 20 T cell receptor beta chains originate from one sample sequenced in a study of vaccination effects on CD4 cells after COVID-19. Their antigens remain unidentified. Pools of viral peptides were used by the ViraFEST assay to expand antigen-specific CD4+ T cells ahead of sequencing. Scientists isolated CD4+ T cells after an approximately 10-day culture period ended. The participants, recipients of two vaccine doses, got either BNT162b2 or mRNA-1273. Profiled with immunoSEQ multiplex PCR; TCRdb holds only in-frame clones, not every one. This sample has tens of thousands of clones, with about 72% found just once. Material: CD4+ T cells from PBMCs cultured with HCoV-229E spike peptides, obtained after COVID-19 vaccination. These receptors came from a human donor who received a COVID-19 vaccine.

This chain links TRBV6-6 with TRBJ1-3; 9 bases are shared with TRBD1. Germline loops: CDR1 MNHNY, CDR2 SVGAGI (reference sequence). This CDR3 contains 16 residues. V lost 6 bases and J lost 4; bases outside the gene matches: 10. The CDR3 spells CASSYIAGTGGNTIYF. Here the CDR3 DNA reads TGTGCCAGCAGCTACATTGCCGGGACAGGGGGAAACACCATATATTTT.

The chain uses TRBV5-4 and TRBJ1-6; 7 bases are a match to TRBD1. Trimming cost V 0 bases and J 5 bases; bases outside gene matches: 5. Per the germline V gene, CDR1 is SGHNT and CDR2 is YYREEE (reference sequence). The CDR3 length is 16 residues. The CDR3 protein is CASSLETGSNNSPLHF. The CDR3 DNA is TGTGCCAGCAGCTTGGAGACAGGGTCAAATAATTCACCCCTCCACTTT.

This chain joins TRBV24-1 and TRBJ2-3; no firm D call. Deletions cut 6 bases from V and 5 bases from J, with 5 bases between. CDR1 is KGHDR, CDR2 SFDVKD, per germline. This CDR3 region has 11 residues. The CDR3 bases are TGTGCCACCAGTTCTGGAGATACGCAGTATTTT. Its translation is CATSSGDTQYF.

The CDR3 DNA is TGTGCCAGTAGAAACAGGGGAGTGAACACTGAAGCTTTCTTT. It codes for CASRNRGVNTEAFF. The chain employs TRBV19 and TRBJ1-1; 7 nucleotides line up with TRBD1. Per the germline V gene, CDR1 is LNHDA and CDR2 is SQIVND (reference sequence). J was trimmed by 0 bases and V by 6 bases; bases with no gene match: 4. The CDR3 has 14 residues. Drawing the rest from reference TRBV19 and TRBJ1-1, the complete variable domain is DGGITQSPKYLFRKEGQNVTLSCEQNLNHDAMYWYRQDPGQGLRLIYYSQIVNDFQKGDIAEGYSVSREKKESFPLTVTSAQKNPTAFYLCASRNRGVNTEAFFGQGTRLTVV.

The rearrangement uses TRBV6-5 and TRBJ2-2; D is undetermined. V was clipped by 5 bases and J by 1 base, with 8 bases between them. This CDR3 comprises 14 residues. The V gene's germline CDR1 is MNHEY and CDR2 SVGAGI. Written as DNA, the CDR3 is TGTGCCAGCAGTACCCGACAGAACACCGGGGAGCTGTTTTTT. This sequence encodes CASSTRQNTGELFF.

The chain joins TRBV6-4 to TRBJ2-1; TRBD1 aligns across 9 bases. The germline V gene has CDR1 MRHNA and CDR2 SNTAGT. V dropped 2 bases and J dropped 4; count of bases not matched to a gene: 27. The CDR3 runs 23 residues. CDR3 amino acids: CASSDDSGLYGQGQPKDYNEQFF. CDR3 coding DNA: TGTGCCAGCAGTGACGACTCGGGGTTGTATGGACAGGGGCAGCCTAAAGATTACAATGAGCAGTTCTTC.

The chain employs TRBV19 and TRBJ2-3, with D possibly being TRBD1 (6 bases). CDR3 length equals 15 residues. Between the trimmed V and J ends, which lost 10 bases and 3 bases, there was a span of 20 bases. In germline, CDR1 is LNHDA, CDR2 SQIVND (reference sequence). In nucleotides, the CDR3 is TGTGCCACCCCGGGCCCACAGGGTATAACAGATACGCAGTATTTT. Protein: CATPGPQGITDTQYF.

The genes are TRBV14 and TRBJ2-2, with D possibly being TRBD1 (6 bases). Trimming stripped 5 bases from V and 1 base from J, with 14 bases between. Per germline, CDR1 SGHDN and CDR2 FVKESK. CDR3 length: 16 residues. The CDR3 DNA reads TGTGCCAGCAGCTTTTCCGGGACATTGAACACCGGGGAGCTGTTTTTT. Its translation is CASSFSGTLNTGELFF.

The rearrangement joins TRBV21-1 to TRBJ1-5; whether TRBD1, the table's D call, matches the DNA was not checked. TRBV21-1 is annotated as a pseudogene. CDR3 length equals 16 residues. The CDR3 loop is CASSSRTGMENQPQHF. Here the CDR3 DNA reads TGTGCCAGCAGCTCGCGGACAGGGATGGAAAATCAGCCCCAGCATTTT.

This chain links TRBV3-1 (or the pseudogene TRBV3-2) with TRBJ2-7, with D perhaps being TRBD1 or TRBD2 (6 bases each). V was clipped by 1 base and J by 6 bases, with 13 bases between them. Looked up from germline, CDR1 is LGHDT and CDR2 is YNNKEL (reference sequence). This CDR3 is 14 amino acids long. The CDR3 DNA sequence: TGTGCCAGCAGCCAAGGGGGGGTAGGGGGCGAGCAGTACTTC. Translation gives CASSQGGVGGEQYF.

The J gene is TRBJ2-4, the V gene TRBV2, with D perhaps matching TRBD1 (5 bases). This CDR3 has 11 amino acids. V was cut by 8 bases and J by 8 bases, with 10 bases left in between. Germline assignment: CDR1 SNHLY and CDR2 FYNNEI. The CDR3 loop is CASSQGDIQYF. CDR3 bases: TGTGCCAGCTCGCAGGGCGACATTCAGTACTTC.

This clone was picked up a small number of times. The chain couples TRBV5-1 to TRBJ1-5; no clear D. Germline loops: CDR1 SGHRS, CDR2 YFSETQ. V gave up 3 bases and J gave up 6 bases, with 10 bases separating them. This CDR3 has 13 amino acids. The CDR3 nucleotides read TGCGCCAGCAGCTCCTATACGGGTCAGCCCCAGCATTTT. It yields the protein CASSSYTGQPQHF.

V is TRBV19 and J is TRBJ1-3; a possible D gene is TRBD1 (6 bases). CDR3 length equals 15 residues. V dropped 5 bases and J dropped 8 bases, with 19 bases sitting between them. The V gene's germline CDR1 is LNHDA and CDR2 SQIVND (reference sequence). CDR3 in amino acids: CASSARTLGGDTIYF. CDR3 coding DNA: TGTGCCAGTAGTGCCCGGACTCTAGGGGGTGACACCATATATTTT.

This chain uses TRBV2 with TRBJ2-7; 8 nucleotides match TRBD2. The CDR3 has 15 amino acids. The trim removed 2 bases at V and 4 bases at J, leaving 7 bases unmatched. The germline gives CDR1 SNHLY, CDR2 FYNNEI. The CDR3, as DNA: TGTGCCAGCAGTGAAAGGGTACTAGCGGATTACGAGCAGTACTTC. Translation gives CASSERVLADYEQYF. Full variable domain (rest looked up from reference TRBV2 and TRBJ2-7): EPEVTQTPSHQVTQMGQEVILRCVPISNHLYFYWYRQILGQKVEFLVSFYNNEISEKSEIFDDQFSVERPDGSNFTLKIRSTKLEDSAMYFCASSERVLADYEQYFGPGTRLTVT.

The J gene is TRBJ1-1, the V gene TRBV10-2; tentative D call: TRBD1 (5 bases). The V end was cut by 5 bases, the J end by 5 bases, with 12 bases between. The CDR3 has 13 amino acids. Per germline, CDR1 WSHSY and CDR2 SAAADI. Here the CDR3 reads CASSSQGRTEAFF. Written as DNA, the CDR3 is TGCGCCAGCAGTAGTCAGGGACGGACTGAAGCTTTCTTT.

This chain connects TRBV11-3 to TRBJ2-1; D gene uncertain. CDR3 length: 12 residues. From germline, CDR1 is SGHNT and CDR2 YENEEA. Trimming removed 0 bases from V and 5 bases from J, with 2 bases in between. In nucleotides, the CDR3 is TGTGCCAGCAGCTTAGAAGACAATGAGCAGTTCTTC. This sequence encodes CASSLEDNEQFF.

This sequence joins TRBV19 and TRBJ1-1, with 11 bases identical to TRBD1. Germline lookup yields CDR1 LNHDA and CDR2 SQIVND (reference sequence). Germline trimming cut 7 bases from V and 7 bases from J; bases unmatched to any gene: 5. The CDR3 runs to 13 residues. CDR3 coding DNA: TGTGCCAGTATGGACAGGGGGCCAGGTGAAGCTTTCTTT. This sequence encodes CASMDRGPGEAFF.

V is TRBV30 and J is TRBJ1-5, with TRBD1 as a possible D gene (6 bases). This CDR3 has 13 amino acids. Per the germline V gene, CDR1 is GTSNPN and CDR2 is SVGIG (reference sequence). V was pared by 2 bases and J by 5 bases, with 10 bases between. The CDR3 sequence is CAWSLAGDQPQHF. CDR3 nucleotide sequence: TGTGCCTGGAGTTTGGCAGGGGATCAGCCCCAGCATTTT.

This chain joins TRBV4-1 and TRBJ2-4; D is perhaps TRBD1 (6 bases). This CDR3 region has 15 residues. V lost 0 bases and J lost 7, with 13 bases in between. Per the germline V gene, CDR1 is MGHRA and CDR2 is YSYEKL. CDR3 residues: CASSQERTVRNIQYF. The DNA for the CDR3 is TGCGCCAGCAGCCAAGAGCGGACAGTTCGTAACATTCAGTACTTC.

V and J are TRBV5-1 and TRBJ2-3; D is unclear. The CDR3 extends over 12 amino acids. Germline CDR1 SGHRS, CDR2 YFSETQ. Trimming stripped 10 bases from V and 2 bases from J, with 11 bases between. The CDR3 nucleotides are TGCGCCTGCGCGAGGACCACAGATACGCAGTATTTT. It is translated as CACARTTDTQYF.